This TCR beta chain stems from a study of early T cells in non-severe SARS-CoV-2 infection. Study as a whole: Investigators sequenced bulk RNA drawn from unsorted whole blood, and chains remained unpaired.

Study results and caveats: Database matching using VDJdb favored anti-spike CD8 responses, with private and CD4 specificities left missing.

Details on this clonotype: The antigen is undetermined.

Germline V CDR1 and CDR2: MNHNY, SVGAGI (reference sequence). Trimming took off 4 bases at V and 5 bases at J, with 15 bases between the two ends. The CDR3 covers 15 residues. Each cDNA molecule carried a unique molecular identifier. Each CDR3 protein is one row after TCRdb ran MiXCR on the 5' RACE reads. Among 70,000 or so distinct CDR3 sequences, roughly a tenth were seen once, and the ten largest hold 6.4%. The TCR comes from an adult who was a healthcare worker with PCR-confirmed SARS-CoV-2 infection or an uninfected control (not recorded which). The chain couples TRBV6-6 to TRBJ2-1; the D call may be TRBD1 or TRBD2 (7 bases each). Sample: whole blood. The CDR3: CASSSQGGGHNEQFF. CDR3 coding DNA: TGTGCCAGCAGTTCTCAGGGAGGGGGCCACAATGAGCAGTTCTTC.